This record covers a single TCR beta chain. No cognate antigen has been identified for it. No base quality information exists; no much larger clone differs at one position. TCRbeta CDR3 regions were sequenced with the immunoSEQ Assay. After extraction, genomic DNA underwent amplification by bias-controlled multiplex PCR, followed by high-throughput sequencing. The authors' analysis ran thus. Collapsing and filtering of sequences were performed to quantify the absolute abundance of each unique TCRbeta CDR3 region. T cell fraction was estimated by normalization of TCRbeta template counts to usable DNA, with usable DNA being measured through amplification of reference genes present in all nucleated cells. Repertoire TCRs were annotated as SARS-CoV-2-specific when V gene, CDR3 amino acid sequence and J gene were exactly matched to a known reactive TCR set. MIRA supplied the reference SARS-CoV-2 TCR set, which was filtered for enrichment in COVID-19-positive ImmuneCODE repertoires so that public or cross-reactive TCRs were removed. Based on the MIRA antigens, annotated TCRs were further analysed at the level of specific ORF or position within ORF. Breadth was defined as annotated unique rearrangements over total unique productive rearrangements; depth was the summed frequency of those rearrangements. Two-sided Wilcoxon rank-sum tests were applied when comparing TCR breadth between groups. In its TCRdb copy, this immuneACCESS table keeps in-frame sequences only and misses some clones. Where compared with another copy, unresolved V genes explain less than half of these, and the others have no known cause. V, J and clone size are taken as reported in that table, and D and trimming were inferred from the DNA itself. This sample gives hundreds of thousands of clones in total; roughly 90% of them show up just once. Approximately 1.5% of the sample lies in the top ten.

The treatment or condition label, read with the paper, signifies: some 20 received Ad26.COV2.S at low or high dose, single or two shots; about 5 received placebo; per-sample allocation not given. Repertoires of vaccine and placebo recipients were sequenced from samples collected on day 63 after the first injection. In Cohort 1b, fewer than 30 adults aged 18-55 years were enrolled at a single site in Boston, USA, between 29 July and 7 August 2020. As a vaccine, Ad26.COV2.S was a replication-incompetent adenovirus type 26 vector that expressed a prefusion-stabilized SARS-CoV-2 spike protein derived from the original Wuhan strain. This record belongs to a study of Ad26.COV2.S vaccination and SARS-CoV-2 variants (dated by TCRdb to about 2021). At the level of the whole study: Vaccine-arm donors were drawn from COV1001, a multicentre, randomized, double-blind, placebo-controlled phase I-IIa trial of Ad26.COV2.S in healthy adults. Ad26.COV2.S was administered intramuscularly at 5 x 10^10 or 1 x 10^11 viral particles, either as a single shot or as two shots given 56 days apart. TCRbeta repertoire sequencing served as the tool for gauging how specific and how broad the SARS-CoV-2-reactive T cell receptors were following Ad26.COV2.S vaccination. A total of around 32 samples were included in the TCR-sequenced set, comprising around 19 Ad26.COV2.S vaccine recipients, 5 placebo recipients and 8 SARS-CoV-2 convalescent individuals. Trial participants were randomized into five groups of five: low-dose or high-dose Ad26.COV2.S given once or twice, or placebo on both occasions. Investigators remained blinded to trial group allocation during experiments and outcome assessment.

What the research found in general, with its limitations: After vaccination, spike-specific CD8+ and CD4+ T cell responses were reported to show substantial breadth. Vaccine and placebo recipients had similar non-spike TCR breadth, a finding consistent with the vaccine containing only spike. Ad26.COV2.S recipients had higher spike-specific TCR breadth than placebo recipients (P = 0.0014). The authors noted that total T cell responses may have been underestimated by the TCR breadth and depth analyses. The study was not powered for comparison of responses between vaccine doses or regimens.

Trimming accounts for 8 bases at V and 7 bases at J, while the number of junction bases matched to no gene is 7. Taken from the germline V gene, the CDR1 and CDR2 loops are SNHLY and FYNNEI. Measured from the cysteine to the phenylalanine, the CDR3 is 13 residues long. The CDR3 DNA has 39 bases and is translated from base 1. Specimen: peripheral blood, collected in a trial of Ad26.COV2.S vaccine versus placebo. The source of this sequence is a person aged 18-65 years who received the Ad26.COV2.S COVID-19 vaccine or a placebo. Here the chain combines TRBV2 and TRBJ2-2; 7 middle bases align to TRBD2. The sequenced DNA: TGTGCCAGCCGAAGCGGGACCGTCGGGGAGCTGTTTTTT. Its coded protein is CASRSGTVGELFF.